Below are 21 T cell receptor beta chains sequenced from a single sample in a study of blood T cell repertoires in COVID-19. Measured with immunoSEQ multiplex PCR; TCRdb has only the in-frame clones, and not every one. The sample yields about 36,000 clones, just under 75% seen once. The specimen sequenced was peripheral blood. Receptor source: a man between 65 and 80 years old with COVID-19, enrolled during active disease.

This clone has only a few counts. The chain combines TRBV30 with TRBJ1-6; no reliable D call. Germline-derived CDR1 and CDR2 are GTSNPN and SVGIG (reference sequence). Between the trimmed V and J ends, which lost 0 bases and 10 bases, there was a span of 10 bases. The CDR3 consists of 13 residues. The chain's CDR3 is CAWSVWAGSPLHF. CDR3 coding DNA: TGTGCCTGGAGTGTTTGGGCTGGATCACCCCTCCACTTT.

The chain carries TRBV4-2 and TRBJ1-5, with a weak D call TRBD1 (5 bases). The length of the CDR3 is 16 residues. CDR1 is LGHNA and CDR2 is YNFKEQ in the germline V gene. V was trimmed by 0 bases and J by 7 bases, leaving 16 bases between them. CDR3 DNA sequence: TGTGCCAGCAGCCAAGAAATGTCGGGAGGGGTGCAGCCCCAGCATTTT. Translation gives CASSQEMSGGVQPQHF.

The rearrangement joins TRBV5-4 to TRBJ2-7; 7 positions match TRBD1. This CDR3 spans 13 amino acids. Germline V lookup: CDR1 SGHNT, CDR2 YYREEE (reference sequence). V lost 3 bases and J lost 3; bases outside the gene matches: 3. The CDR3 DNA is TGTGCCAGCAGCTGGGACAGAAACTACGAGCAGTACTTC. Encoded protein: CASSWDRNYEQYF. Full variable domain (remainder filled in from reference TRBV5-4 and TRBJ2-7): ETGVTQSPTHLIKTRGQQVTLRCSSQSGHNTVSWYQQALGQGPQFIFQYYREEENGRGNFPPRFSGLQFPNYSSELNVNALELDDSALYLCASSWDRNYEQYFGPGTRLTVT.

The chain employs TRBV30 and TRBJ2-2, with TRBD2 matching over 12 bases. V lost 3 bases, J lost 0 bases, and 5 bases stayed unmatched. The germline V gene encodes CDR1 GTSNPN and CDR2 SVGIG (reference sequence). This CDR3 contains 17 residues. The CDR3 DNA follows: TGTGCCTGGAGCGGACTAGCGGGATCTTCGAACACCGGGGAGCTGTTTTTT. It translates to CAWSGLAGSSNTGELFF.

The chain uses TRBV19 and TRBJ2-3; 9 bases align to TRBD1. CDR3 length: 15 amino acids. After removal of 5 bases from V and 3 bases from J, the junction contained 6 bases not matched to a gene. Looked up from germline, CDR1 is LNHDA and CDR2 is SQIVND (reference sequence). The CDR3 nucleotides read TGTGCCAGTAGTCCGGACAGGGGTGGAACAGATACGCAGTATTTT. Translating it yields CASSPDRGGTDTQYF.

The sample holds one count of this clone. The chain employs TRBV21-1 and TRBJ1-5. TRBV21-1 is annotated as a pseudogene. The CDR3 is 17 residues long. CDR3 protein: CASRFVILLWHHQPQHF. CDR3 sequence (DNA): TGTGCCAGCAGGTTCGTCATACTACTTTGGCATCATCAGCCCCAGCATTTT.

The chain has TRBV9 and TRBJ2-1, with TRBD2 identical over 10 bases. The ends lost 1 base at V and 7 bases at J; junction bases unmatched: 8. The CDR3 has 16 amino acids. CDR1 and CDR2 (germline): SGDLS, YYNGEE. This CDR3 reads CASSVRISGGRNEQFF. CDR3 coding DNA: TGTGCCAGCAGCGTACGAATTAGCGGGGGGAGGAATGAGCAGTTCTTC.

The chain couples TRBV18 to TRBJ2-7, with D possibly matching TRBD2 (6 bases). The CDR3 extends over 15 amino acids. Germline CDR1 and CDR2: KGHSH and LQKENI. Trimming pared 0 bases from V and 6 bases from J, leaving 15 bases between. The CDR3 here is CASSPPASVVGEQYF. The CDR3 region has the DNA TGTGCCAGCTCACCACCGGCTAGCGTGGTAGGCGAGCAGTACTTC.

This sequence joins TRBV28 and TRBJ2-5; 7 bases map to TRBD1. Looked up from germline, CDR1 is MDHEN and CDR2 is SYDVKM. V trimming: 6 bases; J trimming: 1 base; junction bases outside the gene matches: 11. The CDR3 extends over 16 amino acids. The CDR3 DNA reads as TGTGCCAGCAGATCACGGGACAGCCTTACCCAAGAGACCCAGTACTTC. Residues: CASRSRDSLTQETQYF.

CDR3 residues: CASSLSWGAEAFF. In DNA, the CDR3 is TGTGCCAGCTCACTTTCCTGGGGGGCTGAAGCTTTCTTT. The rearrangement joins TRBV18 to TRBJ1-1, with D perhaps matching TRBD1 (5 bases). Germline assignment: CDR1 KGHSH and CDR2 LQKENI. This CDR3 region has 13 residues. The ends were cut back, 4 bases at V and 6 bases at J, with 12 bases in the middle. Variable domain in full (rest from reference TRBV18 and TRBJ1-1): NAGVMQNPRHLVRRRGQEARLRCSPMKGHSHVYWYRQLPEEGLKFMVYLQKENIIDESGMPKERFSAEFPKEGPSILRIQQVVRGDSAAYFCASSLSWGAEAFFGQGTRLTVV.

Turning to this clone: Sequence at one end of the junction differs from germline and may be a read error. This chain connects TRBV9 to TRBJ2-1; 7 bases match TRBD2. The CDR3 totals 16 residues. Germline assignment: CDR1 SGDLS and CDR2 YYNGEE. The CDR3, as DNA: TGTGCCAGCAGCGCGGGGCCCCCCGGGTGGCTAGCGGTACTGGTCTTC. Its protein is CASSAGPPGWLAVLVF.

J is TRBJ1-4 and V is TRBV19; no reliable D call. Trimming took 6 bases from V and 6 from J, leaving 14 bases between them. CDR3 size: 14 residues. Germline values: CDR1 LNHDA, CDR2 SQIVND (reference sequence). CDR3 in DNA: TGTGCCAGTAGCGCTACAGCGGGCGATGAAAAACTGTTTTTT. It encodes CASSATAGDEKLFF.

V and J are TRBV5-4 and TRBJ1-2, with TRBD1 matching over 7 bases. In germline, CDR1 is SGHNT, CDR2 YYREEE (reference sequence). The CDR3 consists of 13 residues. The V and J ends lost 0 bases and 5 bases, in that order; junction bases with no gene match: 1. CDR3 in DNA: TGTGCCAGCAGCTTGGCAGGGGGATATGGCTACACCTTC. Protein product: CASSLAGGYGYTF.

The rearrangement joins TRBV5-1 to TRBJ2-2; TRBD1 matches at 8 bases. Germline-derived CDR1 and CDR2 are SGHRS and YFSETQ. V shed 4 bases, J shed 2 bases, and the junction held 7 bases outside the gene matches. The CDR3 totals 16 residues. CDR3 amino acids: CASSKETGVNTGELFF. CDR3 sequence (DNA): TGCGCCAGCAGCAAAGAGACAGGGGTCAACACCGGGGAGCTGTTTTTT.

This chain connects TRBV6-6 to TRBJ1-6; 10 bases align to TRBD1. Germline assignment: CDR1 MNHNY and CDR2 SVGAGI (reference sequence). Trimming cost V 8 bases and J 5 bases; bases outside gene matches: 3. There are 14 residues in the CDR3. For the CDR3, the DNA is TGTGCCAGCGGACAGGGGGTAGATAATTCACCCCTCCACTTT. Translated, it gives CASGQGVDNSPLHF.

This clone was observed a few times. The genes are TRBV7-9 and TRBJ2-7; 12 bases are a match to TRBD2. This CDR3 region has 13 residues. Germline CDR1 and CDR2: SEHNR and FQNEAQ (reference sequence). Germline trimming cut 1 base from V and 9 bases from J; bases unmatched to any gene: 1. CDR3 region: CASSLGTSGAQYF. The CDR3 DNA reads as TGTGCCAGCAGCTTAGGGACTAGCGGGGCGCAGTACTTC.

The rearrangement links TRBV5-1 to TRBJ2-3; 11 nucleotides match TRBD1. V trimming: 3 bases; J trimming: 5 bases; junction bases outside the gene matches: 2. The CDR3 is made up of 14 amino acids. CDR1 and CDR2 from the germline V gene are SGHRS and YFSETQ. The CDR3 loop reads CASSSGTGGDTQYF. Here the CDR3 DNA reads TGCGCCAGCAGCTCTGGGACAGGGGGAGATACGCAGTATTTT.

This clone has a handful of counts. The V and J genes are TRBV27 and TRBJ2-7; 8 nucleotides agree with TRBD1. CDR1 and CDR2 (germline): MNHEY, SMNVEV (reference sequence). V shed 5 bases, J shed 6 bases, and the junction held 9 bases outside the gene matches. This CDR3 has 14 residues. In DNA, the CDR3 is TGTGCCAGCAGTAGATCGGACAGGGTCATCGAGCAGTACTTC. This translates into CASSRSDRVIEQYF.

The chain combines TRBV6-5 with TRBJ2-3; 10 bases align to TRBD2. CDR3 length equals 14 residues. V lost 6 bases, J lost 1 base, and 1 base stayed unmatched. Germline V gene data show CDR1 as MNHEY and CDR2 as SVGAGI. The CDR3 DNA follows: TGTGCCAGCAGCCTAGCGGGAGGCACAGATACGCAGTATTTT. It encodes CASSLAGGTDTQYF.

This clone was seen a single time. V and J are TRBV28 and TRBJ1-2; D unclear. Germline loops: CDR1 MDHEN, CDR2 SYDVKM. V was trimmed by 9 bases and J by 2 bases, leaving 19 bases between them. The CDR3 has 15 residues. CDR3 in amino acids: CASRGWPSPNYGYTF. CDR3 DNA: TGTGCCAGTCGAGGATGGCCCTCCCCAAACTATGGCTACACCTTC.

The V gene is TRBV18, the J gene TRBJ2-7; weak D call: TRBD2 (6 bases). Germline values: CDR1 KGHSH, CDR2 LQKENI. Trimming cost V 3 bases and J 5 bases, with 29 bases left between them. The CDR3 consists of 19 residues. The CDR3 loop is CASSPPGLYSGSFGHEQYF. The CDR3, as DNA: TGTGCCAGCTCACCCCCGGGACTGTATTCGGGGTCTTTTGGTCACGAGCAGTACTTC.